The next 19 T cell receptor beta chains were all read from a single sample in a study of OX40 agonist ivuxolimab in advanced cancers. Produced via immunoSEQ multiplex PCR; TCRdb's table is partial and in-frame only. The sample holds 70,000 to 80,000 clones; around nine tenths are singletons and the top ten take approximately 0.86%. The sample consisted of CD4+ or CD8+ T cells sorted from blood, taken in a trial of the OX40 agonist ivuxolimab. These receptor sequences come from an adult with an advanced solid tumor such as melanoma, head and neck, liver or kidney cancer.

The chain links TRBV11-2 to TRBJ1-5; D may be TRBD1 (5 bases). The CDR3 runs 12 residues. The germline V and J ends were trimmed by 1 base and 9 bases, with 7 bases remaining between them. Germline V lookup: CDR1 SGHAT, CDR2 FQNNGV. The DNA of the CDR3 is TGTGCCAGCAGCTTAGCCACAGGGCCCCAGCATTTT. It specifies CASSLATGPQHF.

The CDR3 spells CAWSVRPVTEAFF. The CDR3 coding sequence is TGTGCCTGGAGTGTACGACCCGTTACTGAAGCTTTCTTT. V usage is TRBV30 and J usage is TRBJ1-1, with no clear D. This CDR3 region has 13 residues. The germline V gene encodes CDR1 GTSNPN and CDR2 SVGIG (reference sequence). V shed 0 bases and J shed 5 bases, with 10 bases lying between them. The complete variable domain, with remaining parts taken from reference TRBV30 and TRBJ1-1, reads SQTIHQWPATLVQPVGSPLSLECTVEGTSNPNLYWYRQAAGRGLQLLFYSVGIGQISSEVPQNLSASRPQDRQFILSSKKLLLSDSGFYLCAWSVRPVTEAFFGQGTRLTVV.

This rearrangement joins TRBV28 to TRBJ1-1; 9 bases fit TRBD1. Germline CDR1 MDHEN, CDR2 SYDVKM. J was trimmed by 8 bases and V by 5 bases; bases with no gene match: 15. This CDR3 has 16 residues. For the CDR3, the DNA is TGTGCCAGCAGTCCCCCGGGACAGGGATTTGGGGGCGAAGCTTTCTTT. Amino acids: CASSPPGQGFGGEAFF.

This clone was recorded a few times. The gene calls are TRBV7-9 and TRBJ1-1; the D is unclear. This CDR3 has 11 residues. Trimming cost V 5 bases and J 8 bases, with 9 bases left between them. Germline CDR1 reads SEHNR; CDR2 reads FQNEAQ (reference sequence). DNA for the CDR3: TGTGCCAGCAGCACCCACTTGGAAGCTTTCTTT. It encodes CASSTHLEAFF.

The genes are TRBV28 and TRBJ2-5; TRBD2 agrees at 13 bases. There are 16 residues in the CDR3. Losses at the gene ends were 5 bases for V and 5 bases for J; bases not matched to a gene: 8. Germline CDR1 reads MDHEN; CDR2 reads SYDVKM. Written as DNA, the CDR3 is TGTGCCAGCAGTCTTACTAGCGGGGGGGCCCGGGAGACCCAGTACTTC. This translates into CASSLTSGGARETQYF.

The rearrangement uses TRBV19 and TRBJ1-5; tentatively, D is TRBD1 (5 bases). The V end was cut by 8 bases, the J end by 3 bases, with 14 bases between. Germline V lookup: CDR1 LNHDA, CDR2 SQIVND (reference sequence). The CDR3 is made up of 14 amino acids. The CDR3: CASGLRGDNQPQHF. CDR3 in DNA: TGTGCCAGTGGATTAAGAGGGGACAATCAGCCCCAGCATTTT.

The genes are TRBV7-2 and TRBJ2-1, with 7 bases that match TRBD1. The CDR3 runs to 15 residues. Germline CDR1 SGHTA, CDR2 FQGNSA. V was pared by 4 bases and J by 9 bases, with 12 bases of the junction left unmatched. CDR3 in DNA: TGTGCCAGCAGCTCCGCACAGGGGTGGTTTGGTGAGCAGTTCTTC. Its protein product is CASSSAQGWFGEQFF.

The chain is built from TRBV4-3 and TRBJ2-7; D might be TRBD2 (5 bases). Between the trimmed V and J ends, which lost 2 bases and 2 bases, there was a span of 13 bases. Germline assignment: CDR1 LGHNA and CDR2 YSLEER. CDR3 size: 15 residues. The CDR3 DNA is TGCGCCAGCAGCCAACTACCCCGGGATCCCTACGAGCAGTACTTC. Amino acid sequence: CASSQLPRDPYEQYF.

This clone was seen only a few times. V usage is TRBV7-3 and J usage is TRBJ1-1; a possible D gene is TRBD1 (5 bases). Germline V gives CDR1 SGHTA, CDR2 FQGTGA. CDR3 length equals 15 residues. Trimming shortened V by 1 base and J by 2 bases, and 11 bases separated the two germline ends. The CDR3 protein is CASSLRGDLNTEAFF. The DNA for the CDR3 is TGTGCCAGCAGCTTAAGGGGGGACCTTAACACTGAAGCTTTCTTT.

In DNA form, the CDR3 reads TGCAGCGTTACTCAGGGGGACGTCAATCAGCCCCAGCATTTT. It translates to CSVTQGDVNQPQHF. This rearrangement joins TRBV29-1 to TRBJ1-5; 7 bases match TRBD1. The CDR3 extends over 14 amino acids. J lost 3 bases, V lost 5 bases, and 7 bases had no gene match. Germline CDR1 is SQVTM and CDR2 is ANQGSEA.

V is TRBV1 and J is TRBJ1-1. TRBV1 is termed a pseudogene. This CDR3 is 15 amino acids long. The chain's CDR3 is CTSSQGRPGGAEAFF. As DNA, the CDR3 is TGCACCAGCAGCCAAGGACGACCAGGGGGGGCTGAAGCTTTCTTT.

In DNA form, the CDR3 reads TGTGCCAGCAGCACGCGCCCGGGACTAGCGGGAAGCGAGCAGTACTTC. Translation gives CASSTRPGLAGSEQYF. This chain joins TRBV7-2 and TRBJ2-7, with 13 nucleotides matching TRBD2. This CDR3 comprises 16 residues. Germline assignment: CDR1 SGHTA and CDR2 FQGNSA. The J segment lost 6 bases and the V segment lost 5 bases, leaving 10 bases of the junction unmatched.

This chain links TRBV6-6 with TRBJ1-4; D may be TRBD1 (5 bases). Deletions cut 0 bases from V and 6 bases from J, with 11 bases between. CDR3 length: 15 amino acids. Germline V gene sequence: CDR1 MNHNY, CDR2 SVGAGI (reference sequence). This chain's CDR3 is CASSYSTGLHEKLFF. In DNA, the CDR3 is TGTGCCAGCAGTTACTCGACGGGGCTTCATGAAAAACTGTTTTTT.

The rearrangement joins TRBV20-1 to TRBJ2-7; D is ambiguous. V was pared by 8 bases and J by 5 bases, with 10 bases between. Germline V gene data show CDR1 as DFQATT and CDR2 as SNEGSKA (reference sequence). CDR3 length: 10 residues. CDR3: CSQFSNEQYF. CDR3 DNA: TGCAGTCAGTTCTCGAACGAGCAGTACTTC.

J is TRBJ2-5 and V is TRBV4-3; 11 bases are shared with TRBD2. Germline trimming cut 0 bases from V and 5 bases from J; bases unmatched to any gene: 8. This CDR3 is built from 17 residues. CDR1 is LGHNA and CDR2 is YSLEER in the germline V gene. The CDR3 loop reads CASSQDLAGGSGETQYF. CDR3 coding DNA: TGCGCCAGCAGCCAAGATTTAGCGGGAGGGTCAGGGGAGACCCAGTACTTC.

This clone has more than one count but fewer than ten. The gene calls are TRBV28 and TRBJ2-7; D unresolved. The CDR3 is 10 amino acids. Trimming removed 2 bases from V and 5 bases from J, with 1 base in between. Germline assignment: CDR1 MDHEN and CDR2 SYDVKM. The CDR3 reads CASSLNEQYF. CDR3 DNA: TGTGCCAGCAGTTTAAACGAGCAGTACTTC.

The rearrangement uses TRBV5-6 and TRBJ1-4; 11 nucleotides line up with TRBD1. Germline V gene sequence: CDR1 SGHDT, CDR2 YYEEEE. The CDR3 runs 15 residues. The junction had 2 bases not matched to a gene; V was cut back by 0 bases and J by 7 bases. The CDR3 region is CASSLGTGGTEKLFF. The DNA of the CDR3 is TGTGCCAGCAGCTTGGGGACAGGGGGCACTGAAAAACTGTTTTTT. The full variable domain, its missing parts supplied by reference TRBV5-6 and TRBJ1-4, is DAGVTQSPTHLIKTRGQQVTLRCSPKSGHDTVSWYQQALGQGPQFIFQYYEEEERQRGNFPDRFSGHQFPNYSSELNVNALLLGDSALYLCASSLGTGGTEKLFFGSGTQLSVL.

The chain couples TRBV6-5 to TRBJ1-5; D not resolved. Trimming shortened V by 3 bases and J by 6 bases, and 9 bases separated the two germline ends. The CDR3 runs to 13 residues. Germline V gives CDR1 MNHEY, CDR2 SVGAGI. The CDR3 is CASSYGPRQPQHF. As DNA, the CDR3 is TGTGCCAGCAGTTATGGCCCCCGTCAGCCCCAGCATTTT.

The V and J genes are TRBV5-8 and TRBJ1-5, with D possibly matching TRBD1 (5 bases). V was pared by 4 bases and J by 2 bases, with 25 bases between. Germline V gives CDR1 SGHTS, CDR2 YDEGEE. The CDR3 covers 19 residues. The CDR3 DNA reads TGTGCCAGCAGCCAAATTCGAGTCTGGGGGAGGCTCGGCAATCAGCCCCAGCATTTT. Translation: CASSQIRVWGRLGNQPQHF.